Reported below is one T cell receptor (beta chain). This clone was seen only a few times. Its antigen remains undetermined. No quality values exist for individual bases; no much larger clone is one base distant. V gives up 2 bases and J gives up 2 bases, and the segment between their germline ends measures 13 bases. The germline V gene (reference sequence) gives CDR1 as GTSNPN and CDR2 as SVGIG. The CDR3 runs 15 residues from the cysteine to the phenylalanine. Left in the record is the CDR3 DNA by itself, 45 bases read in frame from the first base. The library came from the immunoSEQ multiplex PCR assay. Adaptive Biotechnologies carried out TCRB amplification, library preparation, sequencing and preliminary bioinformatics at Survey level resolution. For TCRB sequencing, genomic DNA from the sorted cTfh populations was amplified by multiplex PCR. The published analysis was carried out like this. Clonality was computed in R as 1 minus normalized Shannon entropy; the Gini index was calculated with the R package ineq. The overlap score was defined as the summed counts of shared sequences divided by the total counts of all sequences in both compared samples. Fisher's exact test, with an assumed theoretical repertoire of 10^7 TCRB sequences, was used to assess the significance of shared clonotypes. TCRdb carries this immuneACCESS record with in-frame sequences only. Its versions omit some clonotypes, under half of them owing to an unresolved V gene in the studies checked, with the rest unexplained. The DNA gave D and trimming, while V, J and clone size come from that table. Across this sample there are approximately 12,000 clones, with 80% seen only once. Clones ranked in the top ten supply about 3.7% of the sample.

These data originate in a study of follicular helper T cells after annual influenza vaccination (TCRdb year 2017). In the study overall: Blood was collected on days 0, 7 and 28 after each seasonal influenza vaccination. The 2015 samples were processed right after collection, while the 2013-2014 samples were cryopreserved. To study recall of cTfh clones, some subjects were followed across successive annual vaccinations spanning the 2013-2014, 2014-2015 and 2015-2016 seasons. One week after vaccination, a second recruited cohort of roughly 11 subjects (Table S1) displayed a similar ICOS+CD38+ cTfh response. Multi-year samples were available for six subjects, with four spanning two vaccination seasons and two spanning three seasons. Here is what the overall study found, with its caveats: Rare clonotypes could not be sampled because productive TCRB sequences were recovered from only about 9-20% of the analyzed cells. Successive annual vaccinations recalled a recurring oligoclonal ICOS+CD38+ cTfh response that included tetramer and AIM influenza-specific clonotypes. Day 7 ICOS+CD38+ clones were most often found later in ICOS-CD38- cTfh, suggesting that subset may serve as a memory reservoir. ICOS+CD38+ cTfh clonality correlated with the frequency of that population, and its change correlated with the change in circulating plasmablast frequency.

The time point label for this specimen denotes: 2015-2016 season, pre-vaccination. Seasonal inactivated influenza vaccine (Fluvarix) was administered to adults, and sorted blood CD4 subsets were tracked by TCRB sequencing before and after vaccination. To be eligible, subjects had to be community-dwelling and could not have received an influenza vaccine during the previous 6 months. Reasons for exclusion included contraindications to influenza vaccine, substance abuse, HIV/AIDS, active malignancy, immunomodulatory medication, and active illness such as respiratory infection. Per time point, between roughly 35 and 100 mL of blood was sampled. Circulating Tfh were defined as non-naive CD4+CXCR5+PD-1+ cells, and these cells were sorted into ICOS+CD38+ and ICOS-CD38- fractions. Ficoll-Paque PLUS or SepMate separation was used to isolate PBMC. Before DNA was extracted, the cell subsets were sorted from PBMC using a BD FACS Aria.

This specimen was CXCR5+ CD38- circulating T follicular helper cells from blood, taken on the day of influenza vaccination. Reading the label with the study, this specimen's cell subset or site is: circulating Tfh, non-naive CD4+CXCR5+PD-1+ (ICOS+CD38+ or ICOS-CD38-). The receptor chain draws on TRBV30 and TRBJ1-5, with the identity of the D gene unclear. This receptor was obtained from an adult who received the influenza vaccine. This receptor has the CDR3 CAWSLYGSGNQPQHF. The nucleotides read TGTGCCTGGAGTCTATATGGGTCTGGCAATCAGCCCCAGCATTTT.